Given below is one T cell receptor (beta chain) in context. Its antigen is as yet unknown. A read error may explain this, as a much larger clone is one base away. TCRdb recomputed calls from the reads with MiXCR, one row per CDR3 protein. The top ten hold around a sixth of the sample, which has about 230,000 distinct CDR3 sequences, under 25% seen once. The sample belongs to a study of T cell repertoires in cytomegalovirus infection. In the study overall: Public signatures in TCR beta pointed to CMV infection and matching HLA type. The study's findings and limits: CMV carriers having the relevant HLA were flagged by cumulative public TCR beta family frequency. Dominant in the ex vivo response were TCR beta clonotypes restricted by HLA-C and specific for CMV.

V was trimmed by 6 bases and J by 2 bases, leaving 17 bases between them. The germline V gene has CDR1 MNHEY and CDR2 SMNVEV (reference sequence). The CDR3 is 16 residues long. The sequencing sample was made of CD8+ T cells from PBMCs. The clonotype originates from a human donor in good health (CMV status not recorded). Some clones in this sample may be carry-over from other donors' samples. The chain employs TRBV27 and TRBJ2-1, with TRBD2 as a possible D gene (5 bases). DNA of the CDR3: TGTGCCAGCAGCCTGACTCGGGAAGCAACCTACAATGAGCAGTTCTTC. Translating it yields CASSLTREATYNEQFF.